This TCR beta chain was sequenced for a study of T cells after yellow fever vaccination. This clonotype was recorded at least ten times. As yet, its antigen is unknown. The germline V gene encodes CDR1 MNHEY and CDR2 SVGAGI. Deletions cut 4 bases from V and 3 bases from J, with 9 bases between. The CDR3 extends over 14 amino acids. TCRdb redid the calling of the 5' RACE reads with MiXCR, one entry per CDR3 protein. This table holds roughly 340,000 distinct CDR3 sequences, approximately 4% found once. Findings and caveats of the study: Any FACS-sorted repertoire could hold abundant clonotypes that contaminate it from the bulk population. Booster sampling recovered most clones from primary vaccination (96% CD4, over 75% CD8).

The sample in question was PBMCs, obtained 5 days after the yellow fever booster vaccination. This TCR was recovered from a man younger than 35 who received the YFV17D yellow fever vaccine. The chain joins TRBV6-5 to TRBJ2-2, with D possibly being TRBD1 (6 bases). The CDR3 coding sequence is TGTGCCAGCAGTTTCGGACAGTACACCGGGGAGCTGTTTTTT. Its translation is CASSFGQYTGELFF.